Detailed here is one TCR beta chain. It lacks a known antigen. Qualities for individual bases were not recorded, and no much larger clone is one base off. Amplification of TCR beta CDR3 regions was carried out from RNA transcripts. For the first round of RT-PCR on the TCR CDR3, the HTBI primer set was used together with the Qiagen OneStep RT-PCR kit. Libraries were constructed in a second round of multiplex PCR, after which size selection and purification were carried out. Sequencing of the libraries was done on an Illumina HiSeq2000 using paired-end 100 bp reads. The authors processed their data as follows. SOAPnuke was used to process the raw data, throwing out any read that contained adapters or uncalled bases, had a mean Phred below 15, or lacked an exact constant-primer or identifier match. High-quality paired reads were merged with COPE v1.2.5, and unique nucleotide sequences were defined as clonotypes. MiTCR v1.1 was used to align clonotypes to the IMGT TRBV, TRBD and TRBJ reference segments. Only V-J combinations with frequency above 0.0001, covering 98% to 99.2% of repertoires, were analysed. The TCS score was defined as F50 (clonal expansion) divided by E x V (chaos), with BLOSUM62-based TCRdist calculated between CDR3 peptides within each V-J. Welch's t-statistics and random forest reduced roughly 500 V-J features to 13, which were used in a naive Bayes classifier (R e1071). TCRdb reprocessing: public reads trimmed at Q25 with fastp, clones called with MiXCR, in-frame beta chains kept. Entries that share a CDR3 protein sequence are merged under the most common genes and DNA. None of the V and J calls come from the authors' own analysis; TCRdb made them. This sample comprises some 700,000 distinct CDR3 sequences, 17% of them detected only once. The ten largest clonotypes hold around 16% of the sample.

These data come from a study of T cells in Graves' hyperthyroidism and ophthalmopathy (dated 2019 in TCRdb). Regarding the complete study: Peripheral blood was collected at initial diagnosis, before any treatment. According to the paper, TCR Vbeta CDR3 sequencing was carried out on more than 120 peripheral blood samples, which came from 40 to 45 ophthalmopathy, fewer than 80 hyperthyroidism and roughly 17 progressor patients. Prospective prediction of ophthalmopathy was tested in an independent validation cohort of fewer than 20 hyperthyroidism patients and around 16 patients who later progressed to ophthalmopathy. A discovery cohort of approximately 100 patients, roughly 43 with Graves' ophthalmopathy and about 58 with stable Graves' hyperthyroidism, was used to find distinguishing TCR V-J signatures. In addition, the study compared T-cell repertoires in thyroid tissue and in blood from six Graves' hyperthyroidism patients. Following sampling, methimazole starting at 30 mg daily was given to hyperthyroidism patients, and high-dose intravenous methylprednisolone was given to ophthalmopathy patients. The 100 discovery patients were randomly split 7:3 into training and test sets. What the study reported, not specific to this receptor: In cross-validation, a model built on a 13 V-J signature told ophthalmopathy apart from stable hyperthyroidism with about 90% sensitivity and 81% to 82% specificity, and in testing the same model reached 80%/75%. No statistical method was used to set the sample size in advance, and investigators knew the group allocation. In validation, the model predicted progression to ophthalmopathy a median of roughly six months before onset, with 65% to 71% sensitivity and nearly 75% specificity. Most expanded thyroid clonotypes (frequency above 0.001) were also found in blood, which suggests that blood repertoires may mirror thyroid immune responses.

Stable Graves' hyperthyroidism was defined as the absence of progression to ophthalmopathy over 18 months of follow-up. Hyperthyroidism patients were newly diagnosed, had a disease duration of under 2 months, and were aged 18 to 65 years. Patients with uncontrolled infections, other autoimmune diseases, pregnancy or lactation were excluded. Diagnoses relied on clinical symptoms, serum thyroxine and TRAb, thyroid ultrasound and orbital computed tomography. PBMCs were isolated from 10 ml of fresh peripheral blood by Ficoll-Paque density gradient centrifugation. Trizol reagent was used to extract total RNA, and RNA quality was then checked on an Agilent 2100 Bioanalyzer. From the germline V gene, CDR1 is KGHSH and CDR2 is LQKENI. Including the terminal cysteine and phenylalanine, the CDR3 comprises 14 residues. The sequence is cut down to CDR3 DNA, 42 bases in frame from base 1. V is shortened by 1 base, J by 4 bases, and the region joining them spans 10 bases.

This receptor chain uses TRBV18 and TRBJ1-2; the D gene assignment is ambiguous. This sequence was found in a man over 45 with Graves' hyperthyroidism. Sample: blood. The CDR3 reads CASSPRKGSYGYTF. Here is the DNA: TGTGCCAGCTCACCACGTAAAGGGAGCTATGGCTACACCTTC.